This T cell receptor (beta chain) was recorded in a study of PD-1 blockade in classical Hodgkin lymphoma. General study results and limits: Healthy donors were reported to have higher baseline TCR diversity than newly diagnosed patients.

Profiling relied on immunoSEQ multiplex PCR, and the TCRdb table lists in-frame clones only, not all of them. The table includes 90,000 to 100,000 clones, roughly 92% detected once. This clone has only a few counts. What it binds is unknown. In every patient, relapse followed autologous stem cell transplantation, while exposure to brentuximab vedotin differed. The sequencing here drew on peripheral blood mononuclear cells (PBMCs), taken at baseline. The sequence derives from a human donor with classical Hodgkin lymphoma.

DNA of the CDR3: TGCGCCAGCAGCTTGGGACAGAGAAACTATGGCTACACCTTC. As protein: CASSLGQRNYGYTF. This chain uses TRBV5-1 with TRBJ1-2; D may be TRBD1 (5 bases). The CDR3 consists of 14 residues. Per the germline V gene, CDR1 is SGHRS and CDR2 is YFSETQ. V gave up 0 bases and J gave up 2 bases, with 8 bases separating them.